This entry features one TCR beta chain sequence. No antigen is known for it. The record has no base qualities; no much larger clone is one base away. These data belong to a study of blood T cell repertoires in COVID-19 (dated by TCRdb to 2020 to 2022). Looking at the study overall: Samples from collaborators originated in the United States, Italy and Spain and spanned both the acute and convalescent phases of COVID-19. Samples were obtained from the ongoing ImmuneRACE study (first 160 participants) and from 1,254 subjects provided by 6 global collaborators. Where available, HLA class I and class II types were taken from metadata supplied by the sample provider and were not determined by assay-based typing. Deeply sampled blood TCRbeta repertoires from subjects exposed to, actively infected with, or recovered from COVID-19 were included in the dataset. The prospective study material was composed of cDNA or gDNA derived from T cells, B-cell-depleted T cells, or PBMCs. Sample metadata almost always included a de-identified subject ID, COVID-19 status, age in years and sex. A freely available public database, intended as a resource for researchers studying the immune response to SARS-CoV-2, is where the repertoires were released.

Collaborating institutions collected whole blood in K2EDTA tubes following their own protocols. Collaborator samples were shipped for TCRbeta analysis as frozen whole blood, isolated PBMCs, or DNA extracted from either sample type. TCRbeta CDR3 regions were amplified from genomic DNA using the immunoSEQ Assay, a bias-controlled multiplex PCR. Per the original workflow: The number of nucleated cells in each sample was estimated by amplification of reference gene primers within the assay. To quantify the absolute abundance of each unique TCRbeta CDR3 rearrangement, sequence reads were collapsed and filtered. For each sample, productive Simpson clonality was calculated as the square root of Simpson's diversity index across productive rearrangements. The immuneACCESS repertoire file appears here via TCRdb, limited to in-frame rearrangements. These files lack a portion of the clones; in checked studies, under half of the deficit traces to unresolved V genes, and the cause of the others is not known. V and J calls and clone size are as listed in that table; D and trimming were resolved from the DNA. The sample table shows some 54,000 clones, and around 83% are seen once. The top ten clones comprise about 7.3% of the sample.

What the work shows at the level of the full study, not this receptor alone: Clinical and demographic metadata were provided uncurated, with the amount varying by source and participant.

This TCR derives from a man between 65 and 85 years old with active COVID-19. Source material: peripheral blood.

The sequenced DNA is TGTGCCAGCAGTTACGCGGGGACGGGCTACGAGCAGTACTTC. Its product reads: CASSYAGTGYEQYF. This chain is built from TRBV6-2 or TRBV6-3 and TRBJ2-7; tentative D gene TRBD2, with 6 bases matching. Trimming costs V 2 bases and J 3 bases, and their ends lie 11 bases apart. CDR1 and CDR2 (MNHEY, SVGEGT) derive from the germline V gene. Including the terminal cysteine and phenylalanine, the CDR3 comprises 14 residues. Just the 42-base CDR3 DNA is kept, in frame starting at base 1.